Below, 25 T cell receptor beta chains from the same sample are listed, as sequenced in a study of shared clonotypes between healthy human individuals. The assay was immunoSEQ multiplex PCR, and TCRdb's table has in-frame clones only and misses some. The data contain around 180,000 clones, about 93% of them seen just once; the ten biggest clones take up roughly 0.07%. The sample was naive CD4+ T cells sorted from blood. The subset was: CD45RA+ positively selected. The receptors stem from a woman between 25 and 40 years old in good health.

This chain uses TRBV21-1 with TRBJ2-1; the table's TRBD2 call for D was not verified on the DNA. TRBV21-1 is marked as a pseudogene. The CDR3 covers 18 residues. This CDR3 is CASSKGPLAGGLCNEQFF. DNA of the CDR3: TGTGCCAGCAGCAAAGGGCCCCTAGCGGGAGGTCTCTGCAATGAGCAGTTCTTC.

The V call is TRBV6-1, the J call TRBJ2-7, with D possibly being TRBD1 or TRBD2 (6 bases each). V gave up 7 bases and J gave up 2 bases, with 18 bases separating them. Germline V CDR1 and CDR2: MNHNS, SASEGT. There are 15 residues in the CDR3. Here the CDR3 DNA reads TGTGCCAGCATTGATCTCGGGGGCTCTCCCTACGAGCAGTACTTC. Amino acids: CASIDLGGSPYEQYF.

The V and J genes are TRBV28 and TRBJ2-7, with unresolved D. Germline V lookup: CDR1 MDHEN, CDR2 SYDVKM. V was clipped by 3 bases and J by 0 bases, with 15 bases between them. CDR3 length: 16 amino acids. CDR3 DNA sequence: TGTGCCAGCAGTTTTAATTGGCTGAGGAGCTCCTACGAGCAGTACTTC. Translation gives CASSFNWLRSSYEQYF.

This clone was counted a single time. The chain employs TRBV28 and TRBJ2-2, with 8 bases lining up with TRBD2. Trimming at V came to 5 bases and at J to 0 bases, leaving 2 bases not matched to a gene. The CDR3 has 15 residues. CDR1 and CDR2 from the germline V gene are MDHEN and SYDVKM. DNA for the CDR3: TGTGCCAGCAGTGTCGGGGGGGCGAACACCGGGGAGCTGTTTTTT. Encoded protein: CASSVGGANTGELFF. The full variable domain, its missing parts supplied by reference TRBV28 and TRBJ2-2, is DVKVTQSSRYLVKRTGEKVFLECVQDMDHENMFWYRQDPGLGLRLIYFSYDVKMKEKGDIPEGYSVSREKKERFSLILESASTNQTSMYLCASSVGGANTGELFFGEGSRLTVL.

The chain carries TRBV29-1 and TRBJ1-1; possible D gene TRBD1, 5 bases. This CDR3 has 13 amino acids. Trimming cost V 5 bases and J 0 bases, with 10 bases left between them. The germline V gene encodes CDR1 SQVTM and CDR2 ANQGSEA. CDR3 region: CSVNGQMNTEAFF. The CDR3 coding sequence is TGCAGCGTTAACGGACAAATGAACACTGAAGCTTTCTTT.

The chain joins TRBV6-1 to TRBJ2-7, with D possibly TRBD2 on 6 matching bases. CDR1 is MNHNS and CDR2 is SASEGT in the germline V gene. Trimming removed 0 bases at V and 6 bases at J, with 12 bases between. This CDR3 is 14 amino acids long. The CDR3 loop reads CASSEARGGGEQYF. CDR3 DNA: TGTGCCAGCAGTGAAGCGAGGGGAGGTGGCGAGCAGTACTTC.

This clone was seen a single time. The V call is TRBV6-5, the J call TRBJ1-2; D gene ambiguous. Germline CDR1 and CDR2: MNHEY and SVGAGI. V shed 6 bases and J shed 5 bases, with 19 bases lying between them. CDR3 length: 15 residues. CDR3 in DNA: TGTGCCAGCAGGGACCGTACCGAGGCGCGGTATGGCTACACCTTC. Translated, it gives CASRDRTEARYGYTF.

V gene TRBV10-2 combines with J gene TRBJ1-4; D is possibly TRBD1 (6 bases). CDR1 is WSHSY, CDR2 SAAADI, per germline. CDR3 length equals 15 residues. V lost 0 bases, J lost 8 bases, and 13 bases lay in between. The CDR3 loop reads CASSESTGGREKLFF. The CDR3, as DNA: TGCGCCAGCAGTGAGTCGACGGGGGGCAGGGAAAAACTGTTTTTT.

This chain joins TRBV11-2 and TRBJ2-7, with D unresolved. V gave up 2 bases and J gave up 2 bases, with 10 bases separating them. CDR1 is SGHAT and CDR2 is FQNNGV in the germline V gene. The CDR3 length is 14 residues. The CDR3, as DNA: TGTGCCAGCAGCTTAACAGTTAGGGCCTACGAGCAGTACTTC. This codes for CASSLTVRAYEQYF.

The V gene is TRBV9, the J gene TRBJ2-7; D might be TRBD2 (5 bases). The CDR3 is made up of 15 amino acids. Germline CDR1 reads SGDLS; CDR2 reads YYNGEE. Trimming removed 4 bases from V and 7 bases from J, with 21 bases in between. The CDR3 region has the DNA TGTGCCAGCAGCTTCGGACTTACCACACCTGGGGAGCAGTACTTC. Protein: CASSFGLTTPGEQYF.

The CDR3 DNA reads TGTGCCAGCGCCCCAGGGGGAGAGCAGTACTTC. Its translation: CASAPGGEQYF. The chain has TRBV7-9 and TRBJ2-7, with 7 nucleotides matching TRBD1. The CDR3 consists of 11 residues. V lost 8 bases to trimming and J lost 7 bases; unmatched junction nucleotides: 5. Germline-derived CDR1 and CDR2 are SEHNR and FQNEAQ (reference sequence).

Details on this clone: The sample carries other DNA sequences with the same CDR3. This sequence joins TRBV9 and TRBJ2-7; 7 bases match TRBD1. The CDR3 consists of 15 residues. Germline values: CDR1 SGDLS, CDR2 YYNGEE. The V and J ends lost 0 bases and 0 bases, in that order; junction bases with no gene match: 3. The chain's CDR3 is CASSVEGGSSYEQYF. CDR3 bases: TGTGCCAGCAGCGTAGAAGGGGGCAGCTCCTACGAGCAGTACTTC.

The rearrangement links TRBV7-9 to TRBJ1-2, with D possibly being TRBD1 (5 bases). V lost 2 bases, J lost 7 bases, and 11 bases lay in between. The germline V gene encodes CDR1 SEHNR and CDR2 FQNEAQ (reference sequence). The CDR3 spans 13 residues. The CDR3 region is CASSLPSGSGYTF. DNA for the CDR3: TGTGCCAGCAGCTTACCGTCAGGGTCTGGCTACACCTTC.

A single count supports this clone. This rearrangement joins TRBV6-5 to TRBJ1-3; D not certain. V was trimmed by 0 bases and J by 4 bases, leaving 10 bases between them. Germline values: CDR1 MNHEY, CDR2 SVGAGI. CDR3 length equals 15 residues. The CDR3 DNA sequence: TGTGCCAGCAGTTACTCAACAGACGGGGGAAACACCATATATTTT. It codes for CASSYSTDGGNTIYF.

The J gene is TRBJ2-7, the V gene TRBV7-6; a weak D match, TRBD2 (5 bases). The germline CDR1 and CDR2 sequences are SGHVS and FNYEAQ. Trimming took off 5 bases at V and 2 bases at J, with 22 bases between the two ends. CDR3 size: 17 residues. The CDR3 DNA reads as TGTGCCAGCAGCCCGCAGCGCGGGCCAGCGGCGCCCTACGAGCAGTACTTC. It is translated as CASSPQRGPAAPYEQYF.

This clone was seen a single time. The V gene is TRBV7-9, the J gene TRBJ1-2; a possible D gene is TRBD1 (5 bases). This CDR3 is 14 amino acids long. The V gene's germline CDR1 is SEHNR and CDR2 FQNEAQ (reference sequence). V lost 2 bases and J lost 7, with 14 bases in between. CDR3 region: CASSLRQGEGGYTF. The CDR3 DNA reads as TGTGCCAGCAGCTTAAGGCAGGGTGAGGGTGGCTACACCTTC. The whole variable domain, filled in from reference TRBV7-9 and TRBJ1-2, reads DTGVSQNPRHKITKRGQNVTFRCDPISEHNRLYWYRQTLGQGPEFLTYFQNEAQLEKSRLLSDRFSAERPKGSFSTLEIQRTEQGDSAMYLCASSLRQGEGGYTFGSGTRLTVV.

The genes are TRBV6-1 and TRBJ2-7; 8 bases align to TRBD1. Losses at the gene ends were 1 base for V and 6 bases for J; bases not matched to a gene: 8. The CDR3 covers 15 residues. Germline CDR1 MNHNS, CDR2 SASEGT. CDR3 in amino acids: CASSEELQGASEQYF. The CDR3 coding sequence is TGTGCCAGCAGTGAAGAGTTGCAGGGGGCGTCCGAGCAGTACTTC.

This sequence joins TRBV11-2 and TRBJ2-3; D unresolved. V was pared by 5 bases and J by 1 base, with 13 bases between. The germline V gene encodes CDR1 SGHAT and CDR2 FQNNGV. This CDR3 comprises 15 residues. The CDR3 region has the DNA TGTGCCAGCAGCCACCTTTACCCAGGCACAGATACGCAGTATTTT. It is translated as CASSHLYPGTDTQYF.

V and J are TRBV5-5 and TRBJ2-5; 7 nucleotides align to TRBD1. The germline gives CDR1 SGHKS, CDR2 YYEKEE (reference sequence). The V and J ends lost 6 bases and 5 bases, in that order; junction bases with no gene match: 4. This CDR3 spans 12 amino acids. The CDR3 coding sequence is TGTGCCAGCAACAGGGGTTCGGAGACCCAGTACTTC. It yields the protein CASNRGSETQYF.

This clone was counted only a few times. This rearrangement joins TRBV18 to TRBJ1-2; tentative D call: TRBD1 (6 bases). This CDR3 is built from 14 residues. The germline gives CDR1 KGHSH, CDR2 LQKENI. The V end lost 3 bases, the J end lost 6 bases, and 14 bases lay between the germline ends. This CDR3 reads CASSPATGRNGYTF. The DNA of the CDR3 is TGTGCCAGCTCACCGGCTACAGGGAGGAATGGCTACACCTTC. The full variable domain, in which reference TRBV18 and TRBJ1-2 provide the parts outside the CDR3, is NAGVMQNPRHLVRRRGQEARLRCSPMKGHSHVYWYRQLPEEGLKFMVYLQKENIIDESGMPKERFSAEFPKEGPSILRIQQVVRGDSAAYFCASSPATGRNGYTFGSGTRLTVV.

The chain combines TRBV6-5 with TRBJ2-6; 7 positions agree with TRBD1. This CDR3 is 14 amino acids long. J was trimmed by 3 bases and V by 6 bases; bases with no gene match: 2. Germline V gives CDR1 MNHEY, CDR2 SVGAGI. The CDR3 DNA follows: TGTGCCAGCAGCACAGGGGTTGGGGCCAACGTCCTGACTTTC. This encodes CASSTGVGANVLTF.

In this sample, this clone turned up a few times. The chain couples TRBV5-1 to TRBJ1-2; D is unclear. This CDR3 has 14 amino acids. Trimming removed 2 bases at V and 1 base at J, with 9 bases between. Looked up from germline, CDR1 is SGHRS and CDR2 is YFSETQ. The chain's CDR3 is CASSFEPSNYGYTF. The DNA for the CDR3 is TGCGCCAGCAGCTTCGAGCCAAGTAACTATGGCTACACCTTC.

The CDR3 DNA follows: TGTGCCAGCAGCAAAGTGTTGAGGACAGGGTTGACAGATACGCAGTATTTT. Its translation is CASSKVLRTGLTDTQYF. The chain carries TRBV21-1 and TRBJ2-3; the table's D call, TRBD1, was not checked against the DNA. TRBV21-1 is tagged as a pseudogene. This CDR3 comprises 17 residues.

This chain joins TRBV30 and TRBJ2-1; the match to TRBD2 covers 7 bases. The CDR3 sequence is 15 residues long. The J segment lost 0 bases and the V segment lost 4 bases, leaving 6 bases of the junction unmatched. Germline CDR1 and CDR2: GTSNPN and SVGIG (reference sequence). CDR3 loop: CAWTKAGSSYNEQFF. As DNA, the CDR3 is TGTGCCTGGACGAAAGCGGGGAGCTCCTACAATGAGCAGTTCTTC.

The DNA of the CDR3 is TGTGCCAGCAGCTCAACCCCCACTAGCGGGAGAGGCGATGAGCAGTTCTTC. This encodes CASSSTPTSGRGDEQFF. This chain links TRBV11-2 with TRBJ2-1; 11 positions match TRBD2. The V gene's germline CDR1 is SGHAT and CDR2 FQNNGV. Losses at the gene ends were 4 bases for V and 8 bases for J; bases not matched to a gene: 13. This CDR3 is 17 amino acids long.